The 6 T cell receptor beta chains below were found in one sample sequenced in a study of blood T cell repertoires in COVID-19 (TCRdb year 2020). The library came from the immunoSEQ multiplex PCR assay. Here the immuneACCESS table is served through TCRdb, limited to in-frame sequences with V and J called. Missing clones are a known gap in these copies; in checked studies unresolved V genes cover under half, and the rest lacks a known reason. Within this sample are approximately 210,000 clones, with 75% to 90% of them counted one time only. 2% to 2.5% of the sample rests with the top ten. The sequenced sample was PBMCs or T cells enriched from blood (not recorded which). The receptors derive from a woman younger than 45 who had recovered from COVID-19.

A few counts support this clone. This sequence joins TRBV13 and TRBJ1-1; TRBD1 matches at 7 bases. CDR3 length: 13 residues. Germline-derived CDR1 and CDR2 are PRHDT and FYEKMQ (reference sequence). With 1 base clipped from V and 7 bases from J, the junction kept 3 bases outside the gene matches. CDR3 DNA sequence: TGTGCCAGCAGCTTAGACCGGGACAGTGAAGCTTTCTTT. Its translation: CASSLDRDSEAFF.

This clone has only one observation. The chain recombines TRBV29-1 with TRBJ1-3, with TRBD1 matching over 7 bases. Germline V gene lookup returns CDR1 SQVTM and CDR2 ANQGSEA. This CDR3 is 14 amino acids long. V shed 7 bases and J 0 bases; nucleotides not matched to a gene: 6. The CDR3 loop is CSARTGYSGNTIYF. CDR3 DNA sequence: TGCAGCGCTAGGACAGGCTACTCTGGAAACACCATATATTTT.

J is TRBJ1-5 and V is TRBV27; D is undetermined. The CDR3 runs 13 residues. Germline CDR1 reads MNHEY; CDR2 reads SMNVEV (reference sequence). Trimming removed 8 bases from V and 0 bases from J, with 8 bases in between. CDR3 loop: CASGSISNQPQHF. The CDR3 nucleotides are TGTGCCAGCGGGAGTATTAGCAATCAGCCCCAGCATTTT.

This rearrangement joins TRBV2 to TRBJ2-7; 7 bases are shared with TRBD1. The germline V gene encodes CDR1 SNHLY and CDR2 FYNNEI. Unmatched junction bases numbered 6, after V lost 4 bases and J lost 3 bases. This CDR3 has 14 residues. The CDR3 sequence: CASSAGTEVYEQYF. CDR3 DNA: TGTGCCAGCAGTGCCGGGACAGAGGTCTACGAGCAGTACTTC.

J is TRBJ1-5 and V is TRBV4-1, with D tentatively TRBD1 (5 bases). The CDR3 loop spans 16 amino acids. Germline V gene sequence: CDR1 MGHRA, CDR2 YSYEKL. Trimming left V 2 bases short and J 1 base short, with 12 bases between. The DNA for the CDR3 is TGCGCCAGCAGCCAACCCCAGCAGGGAAGCAATCAGCCCCAGCATTTT. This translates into CASSQPQQGSNQPQHF.

CDR3 amino acids: CASSRQGAAEEQYF. The CDR3 region has the DNA TGTGCCAGCAGCCGCCAGGGGGCCGCTGAAGAGCAGTACTTC. The chain combines TRBV3-1 (or the pseudogene TRBV3-2) with TRBJ2-7; 8 bases are shared with TRBD1. CDR3 size: 14 residues. The germline V gene has CDR1 LGHDT and CDR2 YNNKEL (reference sequence). The J segment lost 7 bases and the V segment lost 4 bases, leaving 9 bases of the junction unmatched.